This is a list of T cell receptor beta chains from one sample in a study of blood T cell repertoires in COVID-19. Profiled with immunoSEQ multiplex PCR; TCRdb holds only in-frame clones, not every one. The table has approximately 280,000 clones, 84% seen once. Sequenced sample: peripheral blood. The source is a human donor with COVID-19, enrolled during active disease. The donor label of this sample is uncertain. Each CDR3 is given with its conserved first and last residue. The D gene is left open where the match is weak. Clone size, where shown, is once, few, many, or a class for clones that have expanded.

D,length,V,size,J,DNA,CDR3
NA,10,TRBV6-1,NA,TRBJ1-2,TGTGCCAGCAGATCTACTGGCTACACCTTC,CASRSTGYTF
NA,17,TRBV11-3,NA,TRBJ2-5,TGTGCCAGCAGCTTACGATTCAGCGGTAACTTTCAAGAGACCCAGTACTTC,CASSLRFSGNFQETQYF
TRBD2,14,TRBV2,NA,TRBJ2-7,TGTGCCAGCATCGGACCGTGGGGGGGCTACGAGCAGTACTTC,CASIGPWGGYEQYF
NA,15,TRBV24-1,NA,TRBJ1-5,TGTGCCACCAGTGATTTCTGGCAGGGGAATCAGCCCCAGCATTTT,CATSDFWQGNQPQHF
NA,15,TRBV5-1,NA,TRBJ1-4,TGCGCCAGCAGCGTAGACAGAGGGGGTAATGAAAAACTGTTTTTT,CASSVDRGGNEKLFF
NA,14,TRBV5-1,once,TRBJ2-1,TGCGCCAGCAGCTTGCTAACTGGGAGGAATGAGCAGTTCTTC,CASSLLTGRNEQFF
NA,15,TRBV19,NA,TRBJ1-5,TGTGCCAGTAGTCCACAGGGTGGGGGCAATCAGCCCCAGCATTTT,CASSPQGGGNQPQHF
NA,15,TRBV12-5,NA,TRBJ1-4,TGTGCTAGTGCCCGCCCGGGAACCAGAGATGAAAAACTGTTTTTT,CASARPGTRDEKLFF
TRBD2,14,TRBV27,NA,TRBJ2-1,TGTGCCAGCAGTTCTGGACTAGCGGGGAATGAGCAGTTCTTC,CASSSGLAGNEQFF
NA,16,TRBV4-1,NA,TRBJ1-2,TGCGCCAGCAGCCAAGATAGGCAGGGGCTCGCCTATGGCTACACCTTC,CASSQDRQGLAYGYTF
NA,15,TRBV5-1,NA,TRBJ1-2,TGCGCCAGCAGCTCAACCTCCGGGACAATCTATGGCTACACCTTC,CASSSTSGTIYGYTF
TRBD1,15,TRBV19,NA,TRBJ1-1,TGTGCCAGTAGTAAGCGACAGGGCTTGGACACTGAAGCTTTCTTT,CASSKRQGLDTEAFF
NA,16,TRBV19,NA,TRBJ2-1,TGTGCCAGTAGTAACCAAAGACAGACCTCCTACAATGAGCAGTTCTTC,CASSNQRQTSYNEQFF
NA,13,TRBV28,many,TRBJ2-7,TGTGCCAGCAGTGTGGAGGACTCCTACGAGCAGTACTTC,CASSVEDSYEQYF
TRBD1,14,TRBV18,NA,TRBJ1-4,TGTGCCAGCTCACCAATGGACAGGGCCCAAAAACTGTTTTTT,CASSPMDRAQKLFF
NA,10,TRBV29-1,NA,TRBJ2-5,TGCAGCGTACGGGGAGAGACCCAGTACTTC,CSVRGETQYF
TRBD2,12,TRBV6-5,NA,TRBJ2-1,TGTGCCACAGGACTAGCCTACAATGAGCAGTTCTTC,CATGLAYNEQFF
TRBD1,16,TRBV30,NA,TRBJ1-1,TGTGCCTGGAGTGTCCCCATGACAGGGGTGAACACTGAAGCTTTCTTT,CAWSVPMTGVNTEAFF